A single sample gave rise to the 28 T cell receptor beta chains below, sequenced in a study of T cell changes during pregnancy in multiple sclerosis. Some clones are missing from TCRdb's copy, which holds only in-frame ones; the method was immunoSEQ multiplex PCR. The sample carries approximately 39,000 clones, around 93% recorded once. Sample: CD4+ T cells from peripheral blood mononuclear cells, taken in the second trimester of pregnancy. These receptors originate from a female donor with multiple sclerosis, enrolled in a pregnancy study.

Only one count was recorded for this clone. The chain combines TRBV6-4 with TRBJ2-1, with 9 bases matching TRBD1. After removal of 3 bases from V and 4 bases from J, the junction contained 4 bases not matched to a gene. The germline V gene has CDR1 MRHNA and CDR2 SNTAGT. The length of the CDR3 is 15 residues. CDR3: CASSETGGGYNEQFF. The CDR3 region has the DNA TGTGCCAGCAGTGAGACAGGGGGAGGTTACAATGAGCAGTTCTTC.

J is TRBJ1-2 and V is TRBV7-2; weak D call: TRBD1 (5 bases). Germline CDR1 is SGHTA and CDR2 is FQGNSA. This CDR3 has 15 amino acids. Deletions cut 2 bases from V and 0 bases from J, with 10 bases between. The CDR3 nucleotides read TGTGCCAGCAGCTTACAGGGAACGACTAACTATGGCTACACCTTC. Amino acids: CASSLQGTTNYGYTF.

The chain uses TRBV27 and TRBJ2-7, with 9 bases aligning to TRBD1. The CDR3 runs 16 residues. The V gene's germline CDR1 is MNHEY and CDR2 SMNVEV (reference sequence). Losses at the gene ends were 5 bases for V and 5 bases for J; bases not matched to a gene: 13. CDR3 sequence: CASSQRPGTGLHEQYF. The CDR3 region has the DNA TGTGCCAGCAGTCAACGGCCCGGGACAGGGTTGCACGAGCAGTACTTC.

This CDR3 is CASSPTGERTDTQYF. The CDR3 bases are TGTGCCAGCAGTCCCACAGGGGAGCGCACAGATACGCAGTATTTT. The genes are TRBV6-1 and TRBJ2-3; 7 bases fit TRBD1. Losses at the gene ends were 5 bases for V and 1 base for J; bases not matched to a gene: 6. The CDR3 runs 15 residues. Germline CDR1 and CDR2: MNHNS and SASEGT.

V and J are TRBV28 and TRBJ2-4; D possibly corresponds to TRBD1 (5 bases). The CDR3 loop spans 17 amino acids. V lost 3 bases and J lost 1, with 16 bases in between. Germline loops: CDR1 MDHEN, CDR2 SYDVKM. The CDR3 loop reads CASSLVTDVWAKNIQYF. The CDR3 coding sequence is TGTGCCAGCAGTTTGGTGACAGACGTGTGGGCCAAAAACATTCAGTACTTC.

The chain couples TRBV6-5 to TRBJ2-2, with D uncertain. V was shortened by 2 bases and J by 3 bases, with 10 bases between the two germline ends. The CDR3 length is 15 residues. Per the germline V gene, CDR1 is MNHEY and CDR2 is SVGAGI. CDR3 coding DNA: TGTGCCAGCAGTTACGGGCAGCCCCACACCGGGGAGCTGTTTTTT. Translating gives CASSYGQPHTGELFF.

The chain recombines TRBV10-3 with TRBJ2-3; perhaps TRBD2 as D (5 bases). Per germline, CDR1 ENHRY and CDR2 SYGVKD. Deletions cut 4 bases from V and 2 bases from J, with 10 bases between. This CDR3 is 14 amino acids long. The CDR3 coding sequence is TGTGCCATCAGTGTTAGCGCCCCCACAGATACGCAGTATTTT. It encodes CAISVSAPTDTQYF.

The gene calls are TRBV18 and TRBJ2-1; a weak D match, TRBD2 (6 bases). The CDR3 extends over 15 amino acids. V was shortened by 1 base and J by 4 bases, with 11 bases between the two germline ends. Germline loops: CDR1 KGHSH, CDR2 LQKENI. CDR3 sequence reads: CASSPLLREYNEQFF. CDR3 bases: TGTGCCAGCTCACCACTCTTGCGGGAATACAATGAGCAGTTCTTC.

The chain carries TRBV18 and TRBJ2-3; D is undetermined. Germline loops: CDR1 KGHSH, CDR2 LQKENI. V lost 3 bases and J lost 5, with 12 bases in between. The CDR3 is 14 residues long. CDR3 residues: CASSPLRSGDTQYF. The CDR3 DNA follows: TGTGCCAGCTCACCCCTGAGAAGTGGAGATACGCAGTATTTT.

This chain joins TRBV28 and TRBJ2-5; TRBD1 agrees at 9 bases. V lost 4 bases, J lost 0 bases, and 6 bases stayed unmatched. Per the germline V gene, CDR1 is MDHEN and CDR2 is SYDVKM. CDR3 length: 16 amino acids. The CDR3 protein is CASSSRTGENQETQYF. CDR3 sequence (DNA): TGTGCCAGCAGTTCTCGGACAGGGGAGAACCAAGAGACCCAGTACTTC.

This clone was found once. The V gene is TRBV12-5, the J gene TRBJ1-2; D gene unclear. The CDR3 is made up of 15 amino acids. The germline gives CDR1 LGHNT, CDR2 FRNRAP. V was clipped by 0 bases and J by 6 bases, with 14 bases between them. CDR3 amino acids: CASGLVPGGGDGYTF. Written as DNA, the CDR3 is TGTGCTAGTGGTTTGGTACCCGGAGGTGGGGATGGCTACACCTTC.

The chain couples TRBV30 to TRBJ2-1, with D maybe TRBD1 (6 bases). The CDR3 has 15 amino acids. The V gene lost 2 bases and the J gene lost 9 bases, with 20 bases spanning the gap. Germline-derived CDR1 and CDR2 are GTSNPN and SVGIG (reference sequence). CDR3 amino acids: CAWSPPDRIAFEQFF. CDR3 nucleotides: TGTGCCTGGAGTCCTCCGGACAGAATAGCCTTTGAGCAGTTCTTC.

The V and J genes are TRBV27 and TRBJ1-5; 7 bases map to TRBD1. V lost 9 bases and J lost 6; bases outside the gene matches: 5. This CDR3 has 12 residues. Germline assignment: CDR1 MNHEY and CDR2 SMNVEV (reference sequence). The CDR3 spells CASSQGGQPQHF. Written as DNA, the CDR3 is TGTGCCAGTTCCCAGGGGGGTCAGCCCCAGCATTTT.

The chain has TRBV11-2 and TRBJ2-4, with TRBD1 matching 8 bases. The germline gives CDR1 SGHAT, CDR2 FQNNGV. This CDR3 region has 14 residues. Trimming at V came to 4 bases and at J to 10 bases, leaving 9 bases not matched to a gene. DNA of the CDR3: TGTGCCAGCAGCTCCCGACAGGGGCAAGGAATTCAGTACTTC. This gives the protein CASSSRQGQGIQYF.

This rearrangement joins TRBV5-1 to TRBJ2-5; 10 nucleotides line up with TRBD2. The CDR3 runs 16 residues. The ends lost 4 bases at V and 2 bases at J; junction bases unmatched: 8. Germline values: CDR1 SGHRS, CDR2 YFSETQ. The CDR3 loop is CASSHGTSEIQETQYF. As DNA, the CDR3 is TGCGCCAGCAGCCATGGGACTAGCGAGATACAAGAGACCCAGTACTTC.

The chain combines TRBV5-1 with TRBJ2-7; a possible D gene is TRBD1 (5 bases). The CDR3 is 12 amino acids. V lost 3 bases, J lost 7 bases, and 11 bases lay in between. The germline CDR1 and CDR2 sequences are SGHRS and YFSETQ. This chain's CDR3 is CASSWGVGEQYF. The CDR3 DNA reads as TGCGCCAGCAGCTGGGGCGTTGGGGAGCAGTACTTC.

For the CDR3, the DNA is TGTGCCAGCAGCGTAGCTCCCTCAATCCAAGCGAGCTACACCTTC. Translation gives CASSVAPSIQASYTF. This chain uses TRBV9 with TRBJ1-2; no clear D. The CDR3 runs 15 residues. Per the germline V gene, CDR1 is SGDLS and CDR2 is YYNGEE. Trimming removed 0 bases at V and 9 bases at J, with 18 bases between. The full variable domain, its missing parts supplied by reference TRBV9 and TRBJ1-2, is DSGVTQTPKHLITATGQRVTLRCSPRSGDLSVYWYQQSLDQGLQFLIQYYNGEERAKGNILERFSAQQFPDLHSELNLSSLELGDSALYFCASSVAPSIQASYTFGSGTRLTVV.

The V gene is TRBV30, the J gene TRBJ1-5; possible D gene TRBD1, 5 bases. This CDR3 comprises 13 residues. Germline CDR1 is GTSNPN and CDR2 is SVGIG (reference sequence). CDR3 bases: TGTGCTATCTCGGCAGGGCGTAATCAGCCCCAGCATTTT. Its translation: CAISAGRNQPQHF.

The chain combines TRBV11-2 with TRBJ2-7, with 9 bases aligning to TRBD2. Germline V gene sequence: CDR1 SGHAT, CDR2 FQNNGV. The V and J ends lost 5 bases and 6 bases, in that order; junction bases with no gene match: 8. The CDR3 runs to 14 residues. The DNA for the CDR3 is TGTGCCAGCAGCCGGACTAGCGCTACCCGCGAGCAGTACTTC. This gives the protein CASSRTSATREQYF.

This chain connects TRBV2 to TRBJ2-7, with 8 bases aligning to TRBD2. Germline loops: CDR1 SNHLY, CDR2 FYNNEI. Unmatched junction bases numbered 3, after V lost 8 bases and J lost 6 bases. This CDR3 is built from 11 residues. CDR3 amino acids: CASAGGTEQYF. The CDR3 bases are TGTGCCAGCGCGGGGGGAACCGAGCAGTACTTC. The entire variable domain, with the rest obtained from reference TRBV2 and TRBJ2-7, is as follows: EPEVTQTPSHQVTQMGQEVILRCVPISNHLYFYWYRQILGQKVEFLVSFYNNEISEKSEIFDDQFSVERPDGSNFTLKIRSTKLEDSAMYFCASAGGTEQYFGPGTRLTVT.

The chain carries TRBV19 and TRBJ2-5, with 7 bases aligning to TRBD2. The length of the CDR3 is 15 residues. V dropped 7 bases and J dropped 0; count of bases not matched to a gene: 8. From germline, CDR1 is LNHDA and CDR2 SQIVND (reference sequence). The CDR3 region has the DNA TGTGCCAGTAAGGGAGCGGGGCTGTACCAAGAGACCCAGTACTTC. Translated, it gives CASKGAGLYQETQYF.

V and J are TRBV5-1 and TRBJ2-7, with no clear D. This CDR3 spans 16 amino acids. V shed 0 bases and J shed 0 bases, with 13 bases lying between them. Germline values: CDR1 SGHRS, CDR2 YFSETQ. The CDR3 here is CASSLETARSSYEQYF. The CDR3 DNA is TGCGCCAGCAGCTTGGAAACGGCGAGGAGCTCCTACGAGCAGTACTTC.

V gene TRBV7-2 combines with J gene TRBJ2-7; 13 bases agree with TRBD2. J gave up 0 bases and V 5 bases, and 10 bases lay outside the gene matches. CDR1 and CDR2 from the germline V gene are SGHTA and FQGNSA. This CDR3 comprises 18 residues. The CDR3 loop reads CASSKRLAGGPSSYEQYF. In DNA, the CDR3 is TGTGCCAGCAGCAAGCGACTAGCGGGGGGCCCCAGCTCCTACGAGCAGTACTTC.

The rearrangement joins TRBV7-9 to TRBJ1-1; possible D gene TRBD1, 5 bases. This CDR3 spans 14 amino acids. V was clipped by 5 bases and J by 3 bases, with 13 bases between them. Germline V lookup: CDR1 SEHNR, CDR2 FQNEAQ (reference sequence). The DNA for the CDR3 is TGTGCCAGCAGCACAAAGGCGGGGGACACTGAAGCTTTCTTT. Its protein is CASSTKAGDTEAFF.

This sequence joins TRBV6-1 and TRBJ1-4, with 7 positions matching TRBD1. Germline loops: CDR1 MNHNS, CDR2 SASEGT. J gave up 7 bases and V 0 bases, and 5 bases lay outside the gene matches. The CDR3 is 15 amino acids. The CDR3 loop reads CASSEARDRLEKLFF. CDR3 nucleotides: TGTGCCAGCAGTGAAGCACGGGACAGACTTGAAAAACTGTTTTTT.

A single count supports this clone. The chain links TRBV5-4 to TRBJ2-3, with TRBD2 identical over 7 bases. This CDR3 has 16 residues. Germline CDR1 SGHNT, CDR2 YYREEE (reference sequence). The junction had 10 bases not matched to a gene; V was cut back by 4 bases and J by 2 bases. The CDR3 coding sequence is TGTGCCAGCAGCCTGCGAACAGCGGGAAACACAGATACGCAGTATTTT. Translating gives CASSLRTAGNTDTQYF.

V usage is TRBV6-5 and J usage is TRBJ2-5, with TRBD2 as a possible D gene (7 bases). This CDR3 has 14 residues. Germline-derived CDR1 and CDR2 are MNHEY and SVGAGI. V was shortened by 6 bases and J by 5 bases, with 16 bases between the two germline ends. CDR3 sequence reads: CASREGGAGETQYF. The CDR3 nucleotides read TGTGCCAGCAGAGAAGGGGGGGCCGGGGAGACCCAGTACTTC.

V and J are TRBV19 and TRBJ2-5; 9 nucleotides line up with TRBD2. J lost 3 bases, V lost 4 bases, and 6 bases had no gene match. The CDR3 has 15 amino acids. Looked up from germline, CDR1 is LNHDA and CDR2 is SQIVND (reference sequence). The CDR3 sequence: CASSTAGGPEETQYF. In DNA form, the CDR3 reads TGTGCCAGTAGTACGGCGGGAGGGCCTGAAGAGACCCAGTACTTC.